This is a list of T cell receptor beta chains from one sample in a study of T cell repertoires in cytomegalovirus infection. A single record per CDR3 protein comes from TCRdb applying MiXCR to the reads. The sample holds fewer than 200,000 distinct CDR3 sequences, around an eighth seen once. Sample: PBMCs. The receptor set was obtained from a human donor in good health (CMV status not recorded). Some clones in this sample may be carry-over from other donors' samples. Each CDR3 is given with its conserved first and last residue. A D gene is named only where the DNA matches it firmly. The size field is filled for only some rows; it gives once, few, many or a size class.

J gene,V gene,clone size,D gene,CDR3 DNA,CDR3 protein
TRBJ2-7,TRBV6-1,few,.,TGTGCCAGCAGTTTCTACACGGGGTCCTACGAGCAGTACTTC,CASSFYTGSYEQYF
TRBJ2-3,TRBV15,many,TRBD1,TGTGCCACCAGCAGAGATCTATCGGGCGGGGACAGGGGGACCGATACGCAGTATTTT,CATSRDLSGGDRGTDTQYF
TRBJ2-3,TRBV7-2,many,TRBD2,TGTGCCAGCAGCCGGGCGGGAGGGGTAGATACGCAGTATTTT,CASSRAGGVDTQYF
TRBJ1-5,TRBV10-3,.,.,TGTGCCATCAGTGAGTCGACCGCCAATCAGCCCCAGCATTTT,CAISESTANQPQHF
TRBJ1-5,TRBV12-3/TRBV12-4,.,.,TGTGCCAGCAGTTTACGCGGGACGGCTTATAGCAATCAGCCCCAGCATTTT,CASSLRGTAYSNQPQHF
TRBJ2-5,TRBV7-3,.,.,TGTGCCAGCAGCTTAAGCGTCACAGCCAAAGAGACCCAGTACTTC,CASSLSVTAKETQYF
TRBJ2-7,TRBV6-1,many,.,TGTGCCAGCAGCCCCGGGACATACGAGCAGTACTTC,CASSPGTYEQYF
TRBJ2-5,TRBV28,few,.,TGTGCCAGCAGTACGCTGGGAGGACGGGACCTCCGAGAGACCCAGTACTTC,CASSTLGGRDLRETQYF
TRBJ2-7,TRBV25-1,many,.,TGTGCCAGCAGTGATTATCATACAGCAGCCTACGAGCAGTACTTC,CASSDYHTAAYEQYF
TRBJ2-7,TRBV12-3/TRBV12-4,.,TRBD1,TGTGCCAGCAGTTTGGTACTCCGGGACAGAGGGTCGTACGAGCAGTACTTC,CASSLVLRDRGSYEQYF
TRBJ2-7,TRBV7-2,many,TRBD1,TGTGCCAGCAGCGTAGGGACAGGCTACGAGCAGTACTTC,CASSVGTGYEQYF
TRBJ2-5,TRBV28,many,TRBD2,TGTGCCAGCAGTTCTCATTCGGGTAGCGGGACTCTAGAGACCCAGTACTTC,CASSSHSGSGTLETQYF
TRBJ2-1,TRBV7-8,few,TRBD2,TGTGCCAGCAAGAGACTAGCGGGGGGCTCCTACAATGAGCAGTTCTTC,CASKRLAGGSYNEQFF
TRBJ1-6,TRBV18,.,TRBD1,TGTGCCAGCTCACCGAACGACAGGGACGGCTCACCCCTCCACTTT,CASSPNDRDGSPLHF
TRBJ1-5,TRBV15,many,TRBD1,TGTGCCACCAGCGGCGGACAGGGAGGGCGAGGGTTGGATCAGCCCCAGCATTTT,CATSGGQGGRGLDQPQHF
TRBJ1-1,TRBV7-9,many,.,TGTGCCAGCAGTCCTATCTTAGAGGTTTCTGAAGCTTTCTTT,CASSPILEVSEAFF
TRBJ2-7,TRBV28,few,TRBD1,TGTGCCCAAAGGGGGCAGGGCTACGAGCAGTACTTC,CAQRGQGYEQYF
TRBJ2-3,TRBV6-4,few,.,TGTGCCAGCAGTGACAACCGGGGCTCCAGCCCAGATACGCAGTATTTT,CASSDNRGSSPDTQYF
TRBJ2-5,TRBV7-2,many,TRBD1,TGTGCCAGCAGCCTCCGACAGGGCGCGCAGACCCAGTACTTC,CASSLRQGAQTQYF
TRBJ2-7,TRBV12-3/TRBV12-4,.,.,TGTGCCAGCAGTTTAGGCCCCCCGGCGGGCGGCAACGAGCAGTACTTC,CASSLGPPAGGNEQYF
TRBJ2-1,TRBV5-1,.,TRBD2,TGCGCAAGCAGCGTGGGGGGGGGGGGGGGCTACAATGAGCAGTTCTTC,CASSVGGGGGYNEQFF
TRBJ2-1,TRBV6-2/TRBV6-3,many,TRBD2,TGTGCCAGCAGTTGGGGGACTAGTACCAATGAGCAGTTCTTC,CASSWGTSTNEQFF
TRBJ2-6,TRBV11-1,.,.,TGTGCCAGCAGCTCTGGACCTTTCCCGTCTGGGGCCAACGTCCTGACTTTC,CASSSGPFPSGANVLTF
TRBJ2-3,TRBV12-3/TRBV12-4,many,.,TGTGCCAGCAGTTTGCTGTTGGATACGCAGTATTTT,CASSLLLDTQYF
TRBJ2-7,TRBV5-4,many,.,TGTGCCAGCAGCTTGGGATGGGGGAGAGTCTACGAGCAGTACTTC,CASSLGWGRVYEQYF
TRBJ2-7,TRBV27,many,TRBD2,TGTGCCAGCTGGGGGCCGAGGCTAGCGGGATCCTCCTCCTACGAGCAGTACTTC,CASWGPRLAGSSSYEQYF
TRBJ2-7,TRBV29-1,.,.,TGCAGCGTTGGGGGAAGGGGTATAGCGCAGGCCCCACGGCCGTACGAGCAGTACTTC,CSVGGRGIAQAPRPYEQYF
TRBJ2-7,TRBV12-3/TRBV12-4,many,.,TGTGCCAGCAGTTTAGGTCAGACGAGCTACGAGCAGTACTTC,CASSLGQTSYEQYF
TRBJ1-3,TRBV18,.,.,TGTGCCAGCTCACCAAAATTCCGGGACCTCGAGAATCACACCATATATTTT,CASSPKFRDLENHTIYF
TRBJ2-7,TRBV2,many,TRBD1,TGTGCCAGCAGTCGAGACAGGGATGTTCCCTACGAGCAGTACTTC,CASSRDRDVPYEQYF
TRBJ1-5,TRBV7-9,many,TRBD1,TGTGCCAGCAGCTCGTCGGACAGGGGTAGCAATCAGCCCCAGCATTTT,CASSSSDRGSNQPQHF
TRBJ1-1,TRBV5-1,.,TRBD1,TGCGCCAGCAATATCAGGACAGGGGGTGGAAGTGAAGCTTTCTTT,CASNIRTGGGSEAFF
TRBJ1-4,TRBV28,.,.,TGTGCCAGCAGTTTACTGAAGAATGAAAAACTGTTTTTT,CASSLLKNEKLFF
TRBJ2-1,TRBV6-2/TRBV6-3,few,.,TGTGCCAGCAGTTACTGGGGACTCCGAGGAATTTACAATGAGCAGTTCTTC,CASSYWGLRGIYNEQFF
TRBJ2-1,TRBV20-1,.,.,TGCAGTGCTAGAGATCGGCGAGAAGGGTCGCCCTACAATGAGCAGTTCTTC,CSARDRREGSPYNEQFF
TRBJ2-7,TRBV7-2,many,.,TGTGCCAGCAGCTTATGGCACAAACAAGCCTACGAGCAGTACTTC,CASSLWHKQAYEQYF
TRBJ2-5,TRBV11-2,many,TRBD2,TGTGCCAGCAGCTTAGGAAGCGGGGGTCGACTAGAGACCCAGTACTTC,CASSLGSGGRLETQYF
TRBJ2-1,TRBV5-1,.,.,TGCGCCAGCAGCCTGCAGGGCAACTACAATGAGCAGTTCTTC,CASSLQGNYNEQFF
TRBJ2-2,TRBV7-2,many,TRBD2,TGTGCCAGCAGCTTATATCCTATACTAGCGGGAGTCCCCGGGGAGCTGTTTTTT,CASSLYPILAGVPGELFF
TRBJ2-7,TRBV6-2/TRBV6-3,few,TRBD1,TGTGCCAGCAGTTATCGGGACAGGGGATTCGAGCAGTACTTC,CASSYRDRGFEQYF
TRBJ2-7,TRBV25-1,few,.,TGTGCCAGCAGCCGATCGCCAGGGACCTACGAGCAGTACTTC,CASSRSPGTYEQYF
TRBJ2-3,TRBV29-1,.,.,TGCAGCGTTGCAAGGGGCCTCACAGATACGCAGTATTTT,CSVARGLTDTQYF
TRBJ1-5,TRBV28,.,.,TGTGCCAGCAGTTTCGGCTCAGGAGGTCAGCCCCAGCATTTT,CASSFGSGGQPQHF
TRBJ2-1,TRBV28,many,TRBD1,TGTGCCAGCAGTCCTGGGACAGCAGAAAATGAGCAGTTCTTC,CASSPGTAENEQFF
TRBJ1-1,TRBV12-3/TRBV12-4,many,.,TGTGCCAGCAGGGCCGCAGGGAACACTGAAGCTTTCTTT,CASRAAGNTEAFF
TRBJ1-3,TRBV28,.,TRBD1,TGTGCCAGCATTACAGGGGGCCCTGGAAACACCATATATTTT,CASITGGPGNTIYF
TRBJ2-1,TRBV6-2/TRBV6-3,few,TRBD2,TGTGCCAGCAGACCTCATGGACTAGCGGGGGGCCCCAGCTCCTACAATGAGCAGTTCTTC,CASRPHGLAGGPSSYNEQFF
TRBJ2-1,TRBV24-1,once,TRBD1,TGTGCCACCAGGACAGGGGCTAGCTCCTACAATGAGCAGTTCTTC,CATRTGASSYNEQFF
TRBJ2-1,TRBV20-1,.,TRBD2,TGCAGTGCTACCAGCGGGAGAACCTACAATGAGCAGTTCTTC,CSATSGRTYNEQFF
TRBJ2-1,TRBV29-1,.,.,TGCAGCGTTGGAGGCCCGACCCCCAATGAGCAGTTCTTC,CSVGGPTPNEQFF
TRBJ2-1,TRBV29-1,.,.,TGCAGCGTTGACGGGCGGAGGGGTTTAAACAATGAGCAGTTCTTC,CSVDGRRGLNNEQFF